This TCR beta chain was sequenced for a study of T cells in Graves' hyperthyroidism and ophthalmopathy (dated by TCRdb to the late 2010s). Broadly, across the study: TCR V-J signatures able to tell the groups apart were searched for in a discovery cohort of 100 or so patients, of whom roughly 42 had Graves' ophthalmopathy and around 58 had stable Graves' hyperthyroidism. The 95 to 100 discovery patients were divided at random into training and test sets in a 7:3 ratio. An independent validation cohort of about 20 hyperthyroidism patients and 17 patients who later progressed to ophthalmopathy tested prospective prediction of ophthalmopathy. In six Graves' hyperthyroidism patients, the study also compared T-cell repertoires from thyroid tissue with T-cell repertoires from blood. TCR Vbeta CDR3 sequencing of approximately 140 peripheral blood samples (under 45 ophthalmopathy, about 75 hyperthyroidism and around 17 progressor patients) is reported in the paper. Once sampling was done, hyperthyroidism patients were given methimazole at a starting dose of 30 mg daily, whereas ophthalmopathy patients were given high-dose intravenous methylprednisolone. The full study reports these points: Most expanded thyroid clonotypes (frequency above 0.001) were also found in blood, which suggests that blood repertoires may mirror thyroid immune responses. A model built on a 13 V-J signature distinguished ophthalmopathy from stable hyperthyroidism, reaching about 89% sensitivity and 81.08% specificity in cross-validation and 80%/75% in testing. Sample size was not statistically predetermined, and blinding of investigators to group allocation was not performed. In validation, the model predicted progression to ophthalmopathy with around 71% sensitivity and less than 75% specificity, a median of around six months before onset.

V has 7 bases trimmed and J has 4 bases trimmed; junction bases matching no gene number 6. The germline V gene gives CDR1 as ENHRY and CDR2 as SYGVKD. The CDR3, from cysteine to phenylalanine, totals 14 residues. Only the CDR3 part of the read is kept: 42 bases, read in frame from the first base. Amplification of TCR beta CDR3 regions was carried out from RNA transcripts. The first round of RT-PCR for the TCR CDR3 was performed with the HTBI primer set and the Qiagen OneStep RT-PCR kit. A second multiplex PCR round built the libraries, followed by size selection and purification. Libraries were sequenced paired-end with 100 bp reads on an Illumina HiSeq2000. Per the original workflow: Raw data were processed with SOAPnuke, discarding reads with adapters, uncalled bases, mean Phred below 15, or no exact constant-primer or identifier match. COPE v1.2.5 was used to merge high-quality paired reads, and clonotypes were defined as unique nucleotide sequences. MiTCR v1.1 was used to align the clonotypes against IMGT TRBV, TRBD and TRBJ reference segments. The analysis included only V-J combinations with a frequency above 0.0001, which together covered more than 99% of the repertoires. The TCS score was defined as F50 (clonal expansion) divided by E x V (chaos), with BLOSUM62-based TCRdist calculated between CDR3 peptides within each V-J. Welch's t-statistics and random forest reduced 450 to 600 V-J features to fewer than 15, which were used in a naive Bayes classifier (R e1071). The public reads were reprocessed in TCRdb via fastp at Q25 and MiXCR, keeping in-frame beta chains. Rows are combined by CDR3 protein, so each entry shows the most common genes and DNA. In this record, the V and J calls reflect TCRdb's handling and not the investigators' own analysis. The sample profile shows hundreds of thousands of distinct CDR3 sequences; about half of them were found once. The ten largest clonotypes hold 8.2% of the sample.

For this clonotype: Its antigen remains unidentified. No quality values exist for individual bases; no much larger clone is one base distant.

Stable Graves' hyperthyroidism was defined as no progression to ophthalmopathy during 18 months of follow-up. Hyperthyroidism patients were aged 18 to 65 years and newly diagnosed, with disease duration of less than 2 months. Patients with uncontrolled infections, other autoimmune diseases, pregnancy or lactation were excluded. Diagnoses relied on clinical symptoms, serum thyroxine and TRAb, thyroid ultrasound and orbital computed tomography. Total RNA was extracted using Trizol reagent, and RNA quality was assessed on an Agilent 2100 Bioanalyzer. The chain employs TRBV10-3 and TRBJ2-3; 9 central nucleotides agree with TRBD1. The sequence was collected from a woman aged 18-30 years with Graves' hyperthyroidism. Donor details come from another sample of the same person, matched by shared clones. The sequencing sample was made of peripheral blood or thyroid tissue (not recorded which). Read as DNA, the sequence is TGTGCCATCACCGAGGGACAGGGCCCAGATACGCAGTATTTT. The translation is CAITEGQGPDTQYF.